This T cell receptor (beta chain) came from a study of CD8 T cells in ankylosing spondylitis (dated by TCRdb to 2016 to 2017). Study-wide context: The study set out to find disease-linked TCR variants by profiling T cell receptor beta repertoires in ankylosing spondylitis patients and healthy donors. The full study cohort comprised approximately 23 ankylosing spondylitis patients and approximately 100 healthy donors. Peripheral blood was sampled, and synovial fluid was also collected from ankylosing spondylitis patients. Study-wide findings and limitations: The disease-linked clones showed a CD8+ phenotype and occurred at relatively low frequencies in peripheral blood. Some motif variants were previously reported in synovial fluid and blood of reactive arthritis patients, suggesting common disease-initiation mechanisms. A TCR beta motif of 7 or 8 highly homologous amino acid variants appeared characteristic of blood from ankylosing spondylitis patients. The disease-linked clones were reported as significantly enriched in matched synovial fluid samples from ankylosing spondylitis patients.

TCRdb records Illumina HiSeq 2500 as the sequencer. Quantitative 5'-RACE with molecular barcodes was used to prepare TCR beta libraries. The study's own analysis went as follows. Disease-linked TCR variants were identified with a new computational method built on a probabilistic model of VDJ rearrangement. The raw public reads went through TCRdb reprocessing: fastp at Q25, MiXCR clone calling, in-frame beta chains kept. A single entry per CDR3 protein holds the most common genes and DNA from its merged rows. The V and J calls were determined by TCRdb, not by the authors. The sample has 300,000 to 350,000 distinct CDR3 sequences on record, about 15% of them singletons. The ten top clones hold approximately 1% of the sample. Including the terminal cysteine and phenylalanine, the CDR3 comprises 17 residues. The kept DNA is CDR3 alone, 51 bases in frame from the first base. V loses 4 bases at its end and J loses 0 bases; junction bases beyond the gene matches: 7. The germline V gene supplies CDR1 SGDLS and CDR2 YYNGEE.

Note on this clonotype: What antigen it recognizes has not been identified. Per-base qualities were not stored, and no clone one base away is much larger.

Input material: blood, either unsorted or a sorted T cell fraction (not recorded which). This sequence uses TRBV9 and TRBJ2-6; TRBD1 aligns with 7 central bases. This sequence was found in a male donor with ankylosing spondylitis or in good health (not recorded which). In nucleotides, the sequence is TGTGCCAGCAGCCCACCAACAGGGGCCTCTGGGGCCAACGTCCTGACTTTC. Its translation is CASSPPTGASGANVLTF. The entire variable domain, with the stretches around the CDR3 drawn from the reference TRBV9 and TRBJ2-6 proteins, is DSGVTQTPKHLITATGQRVTLRCSPRSGDLSVYWYQQSLDQGLQFLIQYYNGEERAKGNILERFSAQQFPDLHSELNLSSLELGDSALYFCASSPPTGASGANVLTFGAGSRLTVL.